This record concerns one TCR beta chain sequence. Its target is unknown. This CDR3 has 14 residues. Per germline, CDR1 LGHNA and CDR2 YSLEER. V gave up 4 bases and J gave up 1 base; unmatched junction bases: 2. The table came from immunoSEQ multiplex PCR; TCRdb's copy has only in-frame clones and leaves some out. The top ten hold about 1% of the sample, which has about 330,000 clones, around 90% seen once. These data come from a study of cytomegalovirus exposure and HLA in healthy donors. Findings of the study overall: Specificity for CMV antigens was confirmed in vitro for a few of the CMV-associated chains.

The sequenced material came from PBMCs. This clonotype was obtained from a woman in her 30s in good health and CMV-seropositive. The chain joins TRBV4-3 to TRBJ1-1, with 8 bases matching TRBD1. CDR3: CASSRTGTNTEAFF. The CDR3 DNA sequence: TGCGCCAGCAGCCGGACAGGGACGAACACTGAAGCTTTCTTT.